Presented here are 4 T cell receptor beta chains from one specimen sequenced in a study of blood T cell repertoires in COVID-19. Using immunoSEQ multiplex PCR, the repertoire was profiled, and TCRdb retains in-frame clones only, with some absent. The sample contains about 94,000 clones, roughly 87% of which appear only once. Sequencing was done on a sample of peripheral blood. These receptors all come from a woman older than 75 with acute or convalescent COVID-19.

This rearrangement joins TRBV4-2 to TRBJ2-2, with 7 nucleotides matching TRBD1. J gave up 6 bases and V 2 bases, and 3 bases lay outside the gene matches. Germline assignment: CDR1 LGHNA and CDR2 YNFKEQ. The CDR3 spans 14 residues. The CDR3 loop reads CASSQSQGAGELFF. CDR3 in DNA: TGTGCCAGCAGCCAAAGTCAGGGGGCCGGGGAGCTGTTTTTT.

This clone appeared a single time. This chain joins TRBV15 and TRBJ1-5; D gene uncertain. CDR1 is LNHNV and CDR2 is YYDKDF in the germline V gene (reference sequence). Trimming removed 0 bases at V and 1 base at J, with 7 bases between. The CDR3 covers 15 residues. The CDR3 loop is CATSRDLSSNQPQHF. CDR3 coding DNA: TGTGCCACCAGCAGAGATCTCTCGAGCAATCAGCCCCAGCATTTT. Combining the CDR3 with reference TRBV15 and TRBJ1-5 gives the whole variable domain DAMVIQNPRYQVTQFGKPVTLSCSQTLNHNVMYWYQQKSSQAPKLLFHYYDKDFNNEADTPDNFQSRRPNTSFCFLDIRSPGLGDTAMYLCATSRDLSSNQPQHFGDGTRLSIL.

The chain uses TRBV3-1 (or the pseudogene TRBV3-2) and TRBJ1-1; 10 nucleotides agree with TRBD1. Germline V gene sequence: CDR1 LGHDT, CDR2 YNNKEL (reference sequence). After removal of 0 bases from V and 4 bases from J, the junction contained 2 bases not matched to a gene. The CDR3 runs 15 residues. CDR3: CASSQEGDRGTEAFF. CDR3 DNA: TGTGCCAGCAGCCAAGAAGGGGACAGGGGCACTGAAGCTTTCTTT.

The rearrangement uses TRBV15 and TRBJ1-1; TRBD1 aligns across 9 bases. V shed 5 bases and J 4 bases; nucleotides not matched to a gene: 11. The CDR3 runs 16 residues. Germline V gene data show CDR1 as LNHNV and CDR2 as YYDKDF (reference sequence). The CDR3 protein is CATSGRTGVRSTEAFF. The CDR3 region has the DNA TGTGCCACCAGCGGTAGGACAGGGGTAAGAAGCACTGAAGCTTTCTTT.